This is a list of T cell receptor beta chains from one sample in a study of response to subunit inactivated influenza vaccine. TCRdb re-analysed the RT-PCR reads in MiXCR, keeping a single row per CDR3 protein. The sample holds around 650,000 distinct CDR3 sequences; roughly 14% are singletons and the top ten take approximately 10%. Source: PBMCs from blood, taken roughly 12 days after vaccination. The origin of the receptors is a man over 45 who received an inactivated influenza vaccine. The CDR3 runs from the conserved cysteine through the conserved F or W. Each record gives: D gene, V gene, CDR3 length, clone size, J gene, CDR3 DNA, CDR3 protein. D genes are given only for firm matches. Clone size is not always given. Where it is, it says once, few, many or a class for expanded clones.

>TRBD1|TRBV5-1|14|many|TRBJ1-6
TGCGCCAGCAGCTTGGCCCCGGACAGGGGGGTCCTCCACTTT
CASSLAPDRGVLHF
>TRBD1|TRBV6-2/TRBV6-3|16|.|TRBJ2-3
TGTGCCAGCAGTTACTCCCCGGACAGGGTAACAGATACGCAGTATTTT
CASSYSPDRVTDTQYF
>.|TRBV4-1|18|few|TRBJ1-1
TGCGCCAGCAGCCAAGATCGCTTAGGGTTTCGGCTTAACACTGAAGCTTTCTTT
CASSQDRLGFRLNTEAFF
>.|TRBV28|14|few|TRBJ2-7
TGTGCCAGCAGCTTCCACCCCCCCGGCTACGAGCAGTACTTC
CASSFHPPGYEQYF
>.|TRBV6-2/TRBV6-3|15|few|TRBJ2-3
TGTGCCAGCAGCCGACCAGGGAGCGGAGGAGATACGCAGTATTTT
CASSRPGSGGDTQYF
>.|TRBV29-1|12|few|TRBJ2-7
TGCAGCGTTGCCTACTCCTCTAACGAGCAGTACTTC
CSVAYSSNEQYF
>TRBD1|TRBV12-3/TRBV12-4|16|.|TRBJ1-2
TGTGCCAGCAGTTCCGCCCGACAGGGGAAAAACTATGGCTACACCTTC
CASSSARQGKNYGYTF
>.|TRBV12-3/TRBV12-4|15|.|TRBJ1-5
TGTGCCAGCAGTGAAAGGGGTAAAAGCAATCAGCCCCAGCATTTT
CASSERGKSNQPQHF
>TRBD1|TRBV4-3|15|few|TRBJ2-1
TGCGCCAGCAGCCAAGTGTACAGGGGGCCGAGGGAGCAGTTCTTC
CASSQVYRGPREQFF
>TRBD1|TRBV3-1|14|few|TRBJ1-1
TGTGCCAGCAGCTTCACAGGGGTTGGGACTGAAGCTTTCTTT
CASSFTGVGTEAFF
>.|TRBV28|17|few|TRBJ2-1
TGTGCCAGCAGTCTACGACAGAGCTCAAGCTCCTACAATGAGCAGTTCTTC
CASSLRQSSSSYNEQFF
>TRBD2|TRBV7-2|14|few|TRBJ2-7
TGTGCCAGCACCTGGAATAGCGGGACCTACGAGCAGTACTTC
CASTWNSGTYEQYF
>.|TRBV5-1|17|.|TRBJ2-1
TGCGCCAGCAGCTTGGGGGGGACTGGCGTCTGGGCCAATGAGCAGTTCTTC
CASSLGGTGVWANEQFF
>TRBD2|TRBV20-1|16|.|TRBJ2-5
TGCAGTGCTGCTGACTCGGGACTAGCTCAGGAAGAGACCCAGTACTTC
CSAADSGLAQEETQYF
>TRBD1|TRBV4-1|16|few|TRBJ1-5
TGCGCCAGCAGCCAGACTCGGGACAGGGGCAATCAGCCCCAGCATTTT
CASSQTRDRGNQPQHF
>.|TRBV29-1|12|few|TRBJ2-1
TGCAGCTATCCCCACAGGGTCAATGAGCAGTTCTTC
CSYPHRVNEQFF
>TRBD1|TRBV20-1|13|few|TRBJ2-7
TGCAGTGCTACTAAGACAGGGACCTACGAGCAGTACTTC
CSATKTGTYEQYF
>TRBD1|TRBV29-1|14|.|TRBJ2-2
TGCAGCGTTCGGACAGGTTCTAACACCGGGGAGCTGTTTTTT
CSVRTGSNTGELFF
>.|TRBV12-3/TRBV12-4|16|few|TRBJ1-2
TGTGCCAGCAGTTTAAGTTTCGCGAGAGGGAGTGATGGCTACACCTTC
CASSLSFARGSDGYTF
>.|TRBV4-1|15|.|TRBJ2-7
TGCGCCAGCAGCCAGCACTCAACAGGGACCTACGAGCAGTACTTC
CASSQHSTGTYEQYF
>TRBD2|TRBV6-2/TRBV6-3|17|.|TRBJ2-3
TGTGCCAGCAGTGACGGGACTAGCGGGAAACACACAGATACGCAGTATTTT
CASSDGTSGKHTDTQYF
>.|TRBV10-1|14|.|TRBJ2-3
TGCGCCAGCGGCCGGGACTCACAAGATTATACGCAGTATTTT
CASGRDSQDYTQYF
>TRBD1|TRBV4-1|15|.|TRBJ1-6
TGCGCCAGCAGCCAAGGGACAGGGTCCAGCTCACCCCTCCACTTT
CASSQGTGSSSPLHF
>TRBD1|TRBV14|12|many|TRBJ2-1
TGTGCCAGCAGCCGACAGGGCGATGAGCAGTTCTTC
CASSRQGDEQFF
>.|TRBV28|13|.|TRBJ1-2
TGTGCCAGCAGTCCCCCCGGGTTCCATGGCTACACCTTC
CASSPPGFHGYTF
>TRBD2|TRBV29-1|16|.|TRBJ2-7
TGCAGCGTTGAAGGTGTGTCTAGCGGACTCTCCTACGAGCAGTACTTC
CSVEGVSSGLSYEQYF
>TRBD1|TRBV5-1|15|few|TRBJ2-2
TGCGCCAGCAGCAACGACAGGGAGAACACCGGGGAGCTGTTTTTT
CASSNDRENTGELFF
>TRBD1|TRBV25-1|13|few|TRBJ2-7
TGTGCCACCCCGGGACAGGGGCCCTACGAGCAGTACTTC
CATPGQGPYEQYF
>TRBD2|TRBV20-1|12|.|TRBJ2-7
TGCAGTGCTGGACTAGCGGGAGACGAGCAGTACTTC
CSAGLAGDEQYF
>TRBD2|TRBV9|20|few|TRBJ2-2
TGTGCCAGCAGCGTAGCCGTGACTAGCGGGAGACGGGGGAACACCGGGGAGCTGTTTTTT
CASSVAVTSGRRGNTGELFF
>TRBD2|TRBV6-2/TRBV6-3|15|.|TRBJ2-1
TGTGCCAGCAGGCGACCCGGGACTAGCTCCTATGAGCAGTTCTTC
CASRRPGTSSYEQFF
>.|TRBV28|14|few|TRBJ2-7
TGTGCCAGCAATACCTTGGACAGCTCCTACGAGCAGTACTTC
CASNTLDSSYEQYF
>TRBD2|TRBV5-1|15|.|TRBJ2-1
TGCGCCAGCAGCAAAGGACTAGCGGGAGCTGGGGAGCAGTTCTTC
CASSKGLAGAGEQFF
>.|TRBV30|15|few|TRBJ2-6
TGTGCCTGGTATGGCTCGGGCTCTGGGGCCAACGTCCTGACTTTC
CAWYGSGSGANVLTF
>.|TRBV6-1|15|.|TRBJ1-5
TGTGCCAGCAGTGATAGGGGTTACAGCAATCAGCCCCAGCATTTT
CASSDRGYSNQPQHF
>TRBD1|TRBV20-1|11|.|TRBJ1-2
TGCATCTGGGGACAGGGTGATGGCTTCACCTTC
CIWGQGDGFTF
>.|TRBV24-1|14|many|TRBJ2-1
TGTGCCACCCAGGGGCTGGACTCCTACAATGAGCAGTTCTTC
CATQGLDSYNEQFF
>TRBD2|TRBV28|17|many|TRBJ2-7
TGTGCCAGCAGAACCGGGACTAGCGGGAGGGCCTCCTACGAGCAGTACTTC
CASRTGTSGRASYEQYF
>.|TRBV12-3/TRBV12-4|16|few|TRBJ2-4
TGTGCCAGCAGTTTAAAGGGGACCCTTCAGGGAAACATTCAGTACTTC
CASSLKGTLQGNIQYF
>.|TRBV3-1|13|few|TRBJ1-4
TGTGCCAGCAGCCAAGTACTTGCCGAAAAACTGTTTTTT
CASSQVLAEKLFF
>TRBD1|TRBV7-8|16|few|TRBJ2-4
TGTGCCAGCAGCCCTCAGGGGGCGGGTGCCAAAAACATTCAGTACTTC
CASSPQGAGAKNIQYF
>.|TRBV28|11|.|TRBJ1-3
TGTGCCGCCTCGGGGATCGACACCATATATTTT
CAASGIDTIYF
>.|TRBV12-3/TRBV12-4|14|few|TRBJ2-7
TGTGCCAGCAGTTCCTCGGGGAAAAACTACGAGCAGTACTTC
CASSSSGKNYEQYF
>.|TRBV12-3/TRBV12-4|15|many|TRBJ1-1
TGTGCCAGCAGTTTAGGGGCCCGGTCTCGAACTGAAGCTTTCTTT
CASSLGARSRTEAFF
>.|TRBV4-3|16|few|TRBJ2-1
TGCGCCAGCAGCCAAGAAGTAGCGGTCTCCTACAATGAGCAGTTCTTC
CASSQEVAVSYNEQFF
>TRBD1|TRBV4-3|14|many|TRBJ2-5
TGCGCCAGCAGCGCCGACAGGGGTCGAGAGACCCAGTACTTC
CASSADRGRETQYF
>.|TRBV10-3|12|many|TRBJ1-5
TGTGCCATCAGTGATGAGGTTACGCCCCAGCATTTT
CAISDEVTPQHF
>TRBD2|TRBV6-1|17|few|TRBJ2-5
TGTGCCAGCAGCGCCGACCCGCCCCTAGCGGGAGATGAGACCCAGTACTTC
CASSADPPLAGDETQYF
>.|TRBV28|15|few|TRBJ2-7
TGTGCCAGCTCCAGACCGGGAAACCCTACCTACGAGCAGTACTTC
CASSRPGNPTYEQYF
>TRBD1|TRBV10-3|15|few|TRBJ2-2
TGTGCCATCATGAGTGGGACAGTTAACACCGGGGAGCTGTTTTTT
CAIMSGTVNTGELFF